This T cell receptor beta chain was obtained from a study of blood T cell repertoires in COVID-19. Whole-study context: Researchers got acute and convalescent COVID-19 samples from the United States, Italy and Spain.

This CDR3 has 16 amino acids. Germline CDR1 and CDR2: SGHTA and FQGTGA. V gave up 1 base and J gave up 1 base, with 13 bases separating them. Original handling: Quantification of nucleated cells was approximated via reference gene primer amplification. The table came from immunoSEQ multiplex PCR; TCRdb's copy has only in-frame clones and leaves some out. V, J and clone size are those of that table, while D and trimming were read from the DNA. In the table there are over 85,000 clones, approximately 87% of which are singletons. This sequence was found in a human donor with acute or convalescent COVID-19. The donor label of this sample is uncertain. The rearrangement links TRBV7-3 to TRBJ1-1, with D possibly matching TRBD1 (5 bases). Material for sequencing was peripheral blood. The chain's CDR3 is CASSLSSAGPNTEAFF. In DNA form, the CDR3 reads TGTGCCAGCAGCTTAAGTTCTGCAGGGCCGAACACTGAAGCTTTCTTT.